This entry lists 27 T cell receptor beta chains sequenced from one sample in a study of cytomegalovirus exposure and HLA in healthy donors. PCR amplification relied on 60 Vbeta primers (plus 13 Jbeta primers). Sequencing used immunoSEQ multiplex PCR; TCRdb keeps in-frame clones, though not all of them. The table has over 90,000 clones, approximately 82% seen once. Sequenced: PBMCs. The source of these receptors is a man aged 40-55 years in good health and CMV-seronegative.

The J gene is TRBJ1-1, the V gene TRBV9; 8 bases fit TRBD1. The CDR3 is 16 amino acids. The J segment lost 4 bases and the V segment lost 1 base, leaving 9 bases of the junction unmatched. The germline CDR1 and CDR2 sequences are SGDLS and YYNGEE. The CDR3: CASSVLAGGAGTEAFF. The CDR3 DNA is TGTGCCAGCAGCGTATTGGCAGGGGGCGCGGGCACTGAAGCTTTCTTT.

This chain links TRBV6-6 with TRBJ1-2, with D tentatively TRBD1 (5 bases). The CDR3 has 13 amino acids. V was clipped by 3 bases and J by 4 bases, with 9 bases between them. Per the germline V gene, CDR1 is MNHNY and CDR2 is SVGAGI (reference sequence). The CDR3 nucleotides are TGTGCCAGCAGTTATGGGGGGACCTATGGCTACACCTTC. It encodes CASSYGGTYGYTF.

The chain is built from TRBV4-3 and TRBJ2-5, with 15 bases aligning to TRBD2. V shed 2 bases, J shed 5 bases, and the junction held 6 bases outside the gene matches. Per the germline V gene, CDR1 is LGHNA and CDR2 is YSLEER. The CDR3 is 17 residues long. This CDR3 reads CASSQRTSGGAWETQYF. CDR3 DNA: TGCGCCAGCAGCCAAAGGACTAGCGGGGGGGCCTGGGAGACCCAGTACTTC.

This clone was counted only a few times. The chain links TRBV11-3 to TRBJ2-7; 7 bases agree with TRBD1. The CDR3 contains 14 residues. CDR1 is SGHNT and CDR2 is YENEEA in the germline V gene. Trimming at V came to 4 bases and at J to 2 bases, leaving 5 bases not matched to a gene. The CDR3 loop is CASSSRDSPYEQYF. In DNA form, the CDR3 reads TGTGCCAGCAGCTCCCGGGACAGCCCCTACGAGCAGTACTTC.

This clone has only a few counts. CDR3: CASSLDWRNYEQYF. In DNA form, the CDR3 reads TGCGCCAGCAGCTTGGATTGGAGAAACTACGAGCAGTACTTC. The chain uses TRBV5-1 and TRBJ2-7, with D uncertain. The CDR3 runs 14 residues. The V gene lost 0 bases and the J gene lost 3 bases, with 10 bases spanning the gap. Germline CDR1 reads SGHRS; CDR2 reads YFSETQ.

The chain combines TRBV19 with TRBJ1-2; 8 positions agree with TRBD1. Germline CDR1 LNHDA, CDR2 SQIVND (reference sequence). V was clipped by 2 bases and J by 4 bases; unmatched bases: 6. The CDR3 length is 15 residues. The CDR3 is CASSITSGGSYGYTF. For the CDR3, the DNA is TGTGCCAGTAGTATAACCTCAGGGGGCAGCTATGGCTACACCTTC.

The V and J genes are TRBV29-1 and TRBJ1-1; D gene uncertain. The CDR3 loop spans 14 amino acids. Germline lookup yields CDR1 SQVTM and CDR2 ANQGSEA. V was shortened by 7 bases and J by 1 base, with 16 bases between the two germline ends. The CDR3 is CSASSRYRNTEAFF. The CDR3, as DNA: TGCAGCGCCTCATCCCGGTACCGGAACACTGAAGCTTTCTTT.

V and J are TRBV2 and TRBJ1-2, with D perhaps TRBD1 (5 bases). With 2 bases removed from V and 7 bases from J, the gap between germline ends came to 11 bases. This CDR3 contains 13 residues. Germline V gene sequence: CDR1 SNHLY, CDR2 FYNNEI. The CDR3 loop is CASSEQGHGGYTF. In DNA, the CDR3 is TGTGCCAGCAGTGAACAGGGTCACGGTGGCTACACCTTC.

As to this clone: One end of the junction is discordant with germline, which a read error may explain. This chain uses TRBV7-9 with TRBJ2-7; tentatively, D is TRBD1 (6 bases). In germline, CDR1 is SEHNR, CDR2 FQNEAQ (reference sequence). The CDR3 consists of 15 residues. CDR3 coding DNA: TGTTCCAGCAGCACAGGGTCTCCTAACTCCTACGAGCAGTACTTC. Translating gives CSSSTGSPNSYEQYF.

This chain joins TRBV11-2 and TRBJ2-7, with D hard to call. Germline V gene sequence: CDR1 SGHAT, CDR2 FQNNGV. The V end was cut by 3 bases, the J end by 3 bases, with 15 bases between. The CDR3 length is 15 residues. CDR3 region: CASSFLENGIYEQYF. The CDR3 DNA reads TGTGCCAGCAGCTTCCTTGAGAATGGTATCTACGAGCAGTACTTC.

The chain couples TRBV11-2 to TRBJ1-1, with 9 nucleotides matching TRBD1. Germline V gives CDR1 SGHAT, CDR2 FQNNGV. CDR3 length equals 17 residues. Losses at the gene ends were 1 base for V and 4 bases for J; bases not matched to a gene: 10. CDR3: CASSLARDRAKSTEAFF. The CDR3 nucleotides read TGTGCCAGCAGCTTAGCCCGGGACAGGGCTAAGAGCACTGAAGCTTTCTTT.

The chain recombines TRBV6-5 with TRBJ2-7; 7 nucleotides match TRBD1. Germline trimming cut 6 bases from V and 0 bases from J; bases unmatched to any gene: 8. This CDR3 has 15 residues. Germline V gene sequence: CDR1 MNHEY, CDR2 SVGAGI. The chain's CDR3 is CASRPNRGVSYEQYF. In DNA form, the CDR3 reads TGTGCCAGCAGGCCCAACAGGGGAGTCTCCTACGAGCAGTACTTC.

The rearrangement uses TRBV5-6 and TRBJ2-1, with 10 bases aligning to TRBD1. Per germline, CDR1 SGHDT and CDR2 YYEEEE. V shed 4 bases and J 6 bases; nucleotides not matched to a gene: 7. This CDR3 comprises 15 residues. CDR3 loop: CASSPGWTGGNEQFF. CDR3 coding DNA: TGTGCCAGCAGCCCGGGATGGACAGGGGGCAATGAGCAGTTCTTC.

The rearrangement uses TRBV5-5 and TRBJ1-5; weak D call: TRBD1 (6 bases). The CDR3 covers 15 residues. Germline V gene data show CDR1 as SGHKS and CDR2 as YYEKEE (reference sequence). V shed 3 bases and J shed 7 bases, with 17 bases lying between them. The CDR3 is CASSWGQGRFQPQHF. In nucleotides, the CDR3 is TGTGCCAGCAGCTGGGGGCAGGGGAGATTCCAGCCCCAGCATTTT. Full variable domain (rest looked up from reference TRBV5-5 and TRBJ1-5): DAGVTQSPTHLIKTRGQQVTLRCSPISGHKSVSWYQQVLGQGPQFIFQYYEKEERGRGNFPDRFSARQFPNYSSELNVNALLLGDSALYLCASSWGQGRFQPQHFGDGTRLSIL.

The genes are TRBV7-8 and TRBJ1-4, with 9 bases aligning to TRBD1. Trimming took 4 bases from V and 5 from J; bases not matched to a gene: 5. CDR1 is SGHVS and CDR2 is FQNEAQ in the germline V gene. The CDR3 has 15 amino acids. CDR3 DNA: TGTGCCAGCAGCTACCTCGGGACAGGGAATGAAAAACTGTTTTTT. This sequence encodes CASSYLGTGNEKLFF. The variable domain in full, completed from reference TRBV7-8 and TRBJ1-4, reads GAGVSQSPRYKVAKRGQDVALRCDPISGHVSLFWYQQALGQGPEFLTYFQNEAQLDKSGLPSDRFFAERPEGSVSTLKIQRTQQEDSAVYLCASSYLGTGNEKLFFGSGTQLSVL.

This clone appeared a few times. This chain uses TRBV7-6 with TRBJ2-1; D may be TRBD2 (5 bases). CDR3 length equals 14 residues. Germline V gives CDR1 SGHVS, CDR2 FNYEAQ. With 0 bases removed from V and 6 bases from J, the gap between germline ends came to 9 bases. In DNA, the CDR3 is TGTGCCAGCAGCTTAGCTCCGGGGAGCAATGAGCAGTTCTTC. Encoded protein: CASSLAPGSNEQFF.

Turning to this clone: This sample includes further DNA sequences coding for the same CDR3. The rearrangement joins TRBV5-1 to TRBJ2-7; D perhaps matches TRBD2 (6 bases). The CDR3 length is 15 residues. The V end was cut by 0 bases, the J end by 0 bases, with 10 bases between. Germline-derived CDR1 and CDR2 are SGHRS and YFSETQ. CDR3 sequence: CASSLGQGLSYEQYF. CDR3 sequence (DNA): TGCGCCAGCAGCTTGGGGCAGGGACTCTCCTACGAGCAGTACTTC.

This chain uses TRBV10-3 with TRBJ2-3, with 10 bases lining up with TRBD2. The CDR3 is 16 amino acids. J gave up 3 bases and V 0 bases, and 3 bases lay outside the gene matches. The germline V gene has CDR1 ENHRY and CDR2 SYGVKD. Here the CDR3 DNA reads TGTGCCATCAGTGAGTCCGGGACTAGCGTTACAGATACGCAGTATTTT. Translation gives CAISESGTSVTDTQYF.

The chain has TRBV19 and TRBJ2-3; 11 bases are a match to TRBD2. V shed 4 bases, J shed 6 bases, and the junction held 12 bases outside the gene matches. There are 17 residues in the CDR3. Germline CDR1 and CDR2: LNHDA and SQIVND (reference sequence). The CDR3 protein is CASSTRLAGIRGDTQYF. CDR3 coding DNA: TGTGCCAGTAGTACCCGACTAGCGGGGATCCGCGGGGATACGCAGTATTTT.

V gene TRBV1 combines with J gene TRBJ2-2; TRBD2 is the table's D call, not checked against the DNA. TRBV1 is recorded as a pseudogene. The CDR3 spans 20 residues. This CDR3 reads CTSSQDVRTSPRTNTEELFF. The CDR3 region has the DNA TGCACCAGCAGCCAAGATGTACGGACTAGCCCTCGAACGAACACCGAGGAGCTGTTTTTT.

The gene calls are TRBV7-9 and TRBJ2-7; maybe TRBD2 (6 bases). CDR1 is SEHNR and CDR2 is FQNEAQ in the germline V gene (reference sequence). V gave up 5 bases and J gave up 2 bases, with 28 bases separating them. This CDR3 is 19 amino acids long. CDR3 sequence reads: CASSPTAGHTPGVTYEQYF. The CDR3 DNA follows: TGTGCCAGCAGCCCAACGGCAGGGCATACTCCGGGGGTAACCTACGAGCAGTACTTC.

This chain joins TRBV7-8 and TRBJ2-3, with D perhaps TRBD1 (6 bases). This CDR3 region has 14 residues. Between the trimmed V and J ends, which lost 6 bases and 0 bases, there was a span of 10 bases. Germline V gives CDR1 SGHVS, CDR2 FQNEAQ. CDR3 sequence (DNA): TGTGCCAGCAGTTCAGGGGCTAGCACAGATACGCAGTATTTT. Amino acids: CASSSGASTDTQYF.

The chain employs TRBV19 and TRBJ2-1; 10 bases match TRBD1. Per germline, CDR1 LNHDA and CDR2 SQIVND (reference sequence). This CDR3 has 15 amino acids. Trimming at V came to 5 bases and at J to 4 bases, leaving 5 bases not matched to a gene. In DNA form, the CDR3 reads TGTGCCAGTAGTGAGGGACAGGGGCCTTACAATGAGCAGTTCTTC. Protein: CASSEGQGPYNEQFF.

The chain joins TRBV7-3 to TRBJ1-4; D is ambiguous. Trimming left V 5 bases short and J 0 bases short, with 13 bases between. CDR1 SGHTA and CDR2 FQGTGA come from the germline V gene. CDR3 length equals 16 residues. In DNA form, the CDR3 reads TGTGCCAGCAGCCTGAGGGCCTCCACAACTAATGAAAAACTGTTTTTT. Protein sequence: CASSLRASTTNEKLFF.

The CDR3 here is CASRPRTGTFYGYTF. Written as DNA, the CDR3 is TGTGCCAGCAGGCCACGGACAGGGACCTTCTATGGCTACACCTTC. The chain combines TRBV2 with TRBJ1-2; TRBD1 matches at 8 bases. Germline loops: CDR1 SNHLY, CDR2 FYNNEI. The CDR3 covers 15 residues. The V segment lost 6 bases and the J segment 4 bases; nucleotides outside the gene matches: 10.

In its sample, this clone was seen once. The chain carries TRBV30 and TRBJ1-5; no definite D call. Germline V gives CDR1 GTSNPN, CDR2 SVGIG (reference sequence). The CDR3 totals 17 residues. V lost 0 bases and J 0 bases, leaving 15 bases between the germline ends. CDR3 sequence reads: CAWSVVRSVNSNQPQHF. The CDR3 nucleotides read TGTGCCTGGAGTGTAGTCAGGTCTGTAAATAGCAATCAGCCCCAGCATTTT.

The J gene is TRBJ1-5, the V gene TRBV2; D not resolved. V lost 4 bases, J lost 2 bases, and 12 bases lay in between. The V gene's germline CDR1 is SNHLY and CDR2 FYNNEI. This CDR3 has 15 amino acids. This chain's CDR3 is CASSVRQFGNQPQHF. The DNA of the CDR3 is TGTGCCAGCAGTGTTAGACAATTTGGCAATCAGCCCCAGCATTTT.